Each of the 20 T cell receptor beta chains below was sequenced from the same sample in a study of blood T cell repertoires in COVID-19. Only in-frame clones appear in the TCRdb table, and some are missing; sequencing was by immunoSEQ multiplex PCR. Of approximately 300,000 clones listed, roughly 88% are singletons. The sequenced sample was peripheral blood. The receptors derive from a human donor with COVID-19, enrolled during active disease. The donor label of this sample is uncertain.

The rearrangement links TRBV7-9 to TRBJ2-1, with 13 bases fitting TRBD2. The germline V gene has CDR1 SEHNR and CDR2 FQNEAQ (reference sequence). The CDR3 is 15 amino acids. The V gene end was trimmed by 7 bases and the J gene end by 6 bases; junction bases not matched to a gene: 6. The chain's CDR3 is CASNSGTSGTNEQFF. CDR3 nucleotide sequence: TGTGCCAGCAACTCCGGGACTAGCGGGACCAATGAGCAGTTCTTC.

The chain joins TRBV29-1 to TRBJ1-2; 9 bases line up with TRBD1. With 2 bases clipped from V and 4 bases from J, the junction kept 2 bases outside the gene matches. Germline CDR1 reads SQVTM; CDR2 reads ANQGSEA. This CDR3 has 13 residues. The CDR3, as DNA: TGCAGCGTTGAAACAGGGGGCCTCTATGGCTACACCTTC. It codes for CSVETGGLYGYTF.

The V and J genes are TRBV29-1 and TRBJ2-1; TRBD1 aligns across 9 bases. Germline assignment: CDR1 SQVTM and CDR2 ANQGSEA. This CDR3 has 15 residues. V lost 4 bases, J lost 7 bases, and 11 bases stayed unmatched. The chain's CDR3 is CSVVPSAGTGNEQFF. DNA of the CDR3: TGCAGCGTTGTACCCTCCGCCGGGACAGGGAATGAGCAGTTCTTC.

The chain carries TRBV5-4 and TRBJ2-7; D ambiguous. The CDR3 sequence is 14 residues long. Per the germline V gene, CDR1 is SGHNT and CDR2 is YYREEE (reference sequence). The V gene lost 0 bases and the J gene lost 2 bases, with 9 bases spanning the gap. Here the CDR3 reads CASSLDVVPYEQYF. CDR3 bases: TGTGCCAGCAGCTTGGATGTAGTCCCCTACGAGCAGTACTTC.

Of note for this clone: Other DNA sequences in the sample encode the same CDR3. The CDR3 region has the DNA TGTGCCAGTAGTACAGGGGCTAGCACAGATACGCAGTATTTT. Its protein product is CASSTGASTDTQYF. The V call is TRBV19, the J call TRBJ2-3, with a weak D call TRBD1 (6 bases). V shed 4 bases and J shed 0 bases, with 8 bases lying between them. In germline, CDR1 is LNHDA, CDR2 SQIVND (reference sequence). The CDR3 spans 14 residues.

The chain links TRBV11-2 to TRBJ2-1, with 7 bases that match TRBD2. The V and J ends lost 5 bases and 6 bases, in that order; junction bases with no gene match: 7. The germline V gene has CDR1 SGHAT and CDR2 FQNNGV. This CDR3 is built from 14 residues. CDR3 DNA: TGTGCCAGCAGCGCCCTACGGACTAGCAATGAGCAGTTCTTC. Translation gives CASSALRTSNEQFF. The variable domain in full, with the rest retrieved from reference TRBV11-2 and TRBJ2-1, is EAGVAQSPRYKIIEKRQSVAFWCNPISGHATLYWYQQILGQGPKLLIQFQNNGVVDDSQLPKDRFSAERLKGVDSTLKIQPAKLEDSAVYLCASSALRTSNEQFFGPGTRLTVL.

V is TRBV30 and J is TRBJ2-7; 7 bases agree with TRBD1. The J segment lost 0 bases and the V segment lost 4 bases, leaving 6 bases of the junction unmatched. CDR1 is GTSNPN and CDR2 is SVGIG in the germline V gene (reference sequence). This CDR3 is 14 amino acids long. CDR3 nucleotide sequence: TGTGCCTGGAATCCAGACAGGGCCTCCTACGAGCAGTACTTC. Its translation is CAWNPDRASYEQYF. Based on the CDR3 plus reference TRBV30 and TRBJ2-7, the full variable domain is SQTIHQWPATLVQPVGSPLSLECTVEGTSNPNLYWYRQAAGRGLQLLFYSVGIGQISSEVPQNLSASRPQDRQFILSSKKLLLSDSGFYLCAWNPDRASYEQYFGPGTRLTVT.

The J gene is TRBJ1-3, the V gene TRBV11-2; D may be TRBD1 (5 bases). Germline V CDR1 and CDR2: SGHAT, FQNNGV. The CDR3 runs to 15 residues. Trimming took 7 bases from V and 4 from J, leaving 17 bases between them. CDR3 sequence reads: CASTPTRQGGNTIYF. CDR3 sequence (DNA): TGTGCCAGCACCCCCACCCGGCAGGGCGGAAACACCATATATTTT.

The CDR3 DNA sequence: TGTGCCAGCAGCCAAGGTCCCCAGGGGACAGGGGTAATGACCCAGTACTTC. Protein sequence: CASSQGPQGTGVMTQYF. The genes are TRBV4-2 and TRBJ2-5; 10 nucleotides agree with TRBD1. CDR1 and CDR2 (germline): LGHNA, YNFKEQ. Unmatched junction bases numbered 12, after V lost 1 base and J lost 7 bases. The CDR3 is made up of 17 amino acids.

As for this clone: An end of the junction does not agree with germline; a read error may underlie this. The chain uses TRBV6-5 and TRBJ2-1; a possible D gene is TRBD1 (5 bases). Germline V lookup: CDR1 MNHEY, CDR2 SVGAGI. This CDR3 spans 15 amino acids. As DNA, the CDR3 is TGTGCCAGCAGTCTACAGGTCTCCAGTTACAGTGAGCAGTTCTTC. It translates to CASSLQVSSYSEQFF.

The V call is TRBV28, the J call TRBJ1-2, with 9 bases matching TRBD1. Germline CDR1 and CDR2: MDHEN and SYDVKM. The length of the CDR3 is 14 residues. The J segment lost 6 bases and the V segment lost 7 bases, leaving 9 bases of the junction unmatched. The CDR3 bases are TGTGCCAGCAACAATCCCGGGACAGGGAATGGCTACACCTTC. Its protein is CASNNPGTGNGYTF.

The CDR3 loop is CASCPDREETQYF. CDR3 coding DNA: TGCGCCAGCTGTCCGGACAGGGAAGAGACCCAGTACTTC. The V gene is TRBV5-1, the J gene TRBJ2-5; 8 bases fit TRBD1. Trimming removed 7 bases from V and 3 bases from J; junction bases left unmatched: 5. The germline CDR1 and CDR2 sequences are SGHRS and YFSETQ. This CDR3 has 13 amino acids.

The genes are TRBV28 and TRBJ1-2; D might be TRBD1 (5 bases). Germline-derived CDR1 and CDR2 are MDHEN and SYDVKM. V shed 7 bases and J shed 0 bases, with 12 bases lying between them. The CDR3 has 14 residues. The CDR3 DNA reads TGTGCCAGCATTGCGTGGGGCACTAACTATGGCTACACCTTC. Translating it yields CASIAWGTNYGYTF.

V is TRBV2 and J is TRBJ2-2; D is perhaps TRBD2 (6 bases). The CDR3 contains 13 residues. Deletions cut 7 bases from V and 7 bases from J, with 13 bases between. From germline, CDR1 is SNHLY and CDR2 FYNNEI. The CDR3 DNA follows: TGTGCCAGCAAGGGACCGGGGGACGGGGAGCTGTTTTTT. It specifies CASKGPGDGELFF. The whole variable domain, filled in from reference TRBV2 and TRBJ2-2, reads EPEVTQTPSHQVTQMGQEVILRCVPISNHLYFYWYRQILGQKVEFLVSFYNNEISEKSEIFDDQFSVERPDGSNFTLKIRSTKLEDSAMYFCASKGPGDGELFFGEGSRLTVL.

CDR3 coding DNA: TGTGCCAGCGGGGACAGCACTAACTATGGCTACACCTTC. Translation: CASGDSTNYGYTF. The chain carries TRBV28 and TRBJ1-2; 7 nucleotides agree with TRBD1. The germline V gene has CDR1 MDHEN and CDR2 SYDVKM. CDR3 length: 13 residues. The V segment lost 8 bases and the J segment 0 bases; nucleotides outside the gene matches: 3.

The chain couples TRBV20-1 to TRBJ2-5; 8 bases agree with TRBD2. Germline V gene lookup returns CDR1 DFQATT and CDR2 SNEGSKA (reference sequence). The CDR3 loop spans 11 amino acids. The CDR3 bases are TGCAGCGCCTCGGGGGGGGAGACCCAGTACTTC. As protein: CSASGGETQYF.

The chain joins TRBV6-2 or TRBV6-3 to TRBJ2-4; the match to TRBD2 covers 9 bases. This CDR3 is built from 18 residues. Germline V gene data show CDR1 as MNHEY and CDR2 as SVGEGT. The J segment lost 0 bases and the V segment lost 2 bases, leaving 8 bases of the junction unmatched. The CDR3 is CASSYTASGNLAKNIQYF. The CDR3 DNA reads TGTGCCAGCAGTTACACGGCTAGCGGGAACTTAGCCAAAAACATTCAGTACTTC.

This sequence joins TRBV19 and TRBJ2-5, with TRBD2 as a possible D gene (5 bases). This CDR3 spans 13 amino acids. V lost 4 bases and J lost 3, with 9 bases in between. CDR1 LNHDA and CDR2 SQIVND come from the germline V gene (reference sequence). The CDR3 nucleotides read TGTGCCAGTAGTAGGACTCCTGAAGAGACCCAGTACTTC. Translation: CASSRTPEETQYF.

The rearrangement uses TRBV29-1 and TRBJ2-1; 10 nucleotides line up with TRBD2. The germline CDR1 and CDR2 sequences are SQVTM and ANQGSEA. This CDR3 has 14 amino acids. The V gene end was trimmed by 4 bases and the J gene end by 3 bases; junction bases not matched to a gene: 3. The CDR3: CSVASSGSYNEQFF. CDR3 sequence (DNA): TGCAGCGTTGCCTCTAGCGGGAGCTACAATGAGCAGTTCTTC.

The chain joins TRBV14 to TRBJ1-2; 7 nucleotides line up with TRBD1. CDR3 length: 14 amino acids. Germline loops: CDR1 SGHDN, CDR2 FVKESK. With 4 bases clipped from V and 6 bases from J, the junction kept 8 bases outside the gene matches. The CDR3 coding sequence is TGTGCCAGCAGCCGAACAGGGGCAAGGGATGGCTACACCTTC. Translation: CASSRTGARDGYTF.